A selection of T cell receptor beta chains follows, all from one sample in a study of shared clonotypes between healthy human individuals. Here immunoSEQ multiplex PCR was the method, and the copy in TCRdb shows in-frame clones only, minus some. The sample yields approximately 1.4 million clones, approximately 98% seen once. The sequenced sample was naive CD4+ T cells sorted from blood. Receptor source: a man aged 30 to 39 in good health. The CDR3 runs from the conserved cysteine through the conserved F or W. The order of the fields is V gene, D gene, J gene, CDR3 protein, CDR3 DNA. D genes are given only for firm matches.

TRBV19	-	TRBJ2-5	CASRSGPEETQYF	TGTGCCAGCCGGTCGGGGCCTGAAGAGACCCAGTACTTC
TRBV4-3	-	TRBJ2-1	CASSQEDNNNEQFF	TGCGCCAGCAGCCAAGAGGACAATAACAATGAGCAGTTCTTC
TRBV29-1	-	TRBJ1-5	CSVEIGVDQPQHF	TGCAGCGTTGAAATTGGGGTGGACCAGCCCCAGCATTTT
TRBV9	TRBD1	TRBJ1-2	CASTRTGTNYGYTF	TGTGCCAGCACCCGGACAGGGACCAACTATGGCTACACCTTC
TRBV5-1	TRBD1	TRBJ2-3	CASSRQGTDTQYF	TGCGCCAGCAGCCGACAGGGTACAGATACGCAGTATTTT
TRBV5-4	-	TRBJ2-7	CASSPGQSNYEQYF	TGTGCCAGCAGCCCCGGACAGAGTAACTACGAGCAGTACTTC
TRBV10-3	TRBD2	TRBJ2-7	CAIRGPGLVSDEQYF	TGTGCCATCAGGGGACCGGGACTAGTATCGGACGAGCAGTACTTC
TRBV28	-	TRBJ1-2	CASSPLQGGYTF	TGTGCCAGCAGTCCTCTTCAAGGGGGCTACACCTTC
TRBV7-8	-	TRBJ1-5	CASSLVSGAQHF	TGTGCCAGCAGCTTAGTCTCCGGAGCCCAGCATTTT
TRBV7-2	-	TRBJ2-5	CASSLTTWVIQETQYF	TGTGCCAGCAGTCTAACCACGTGGGTGATTCAAGAGACCCAGTACTTC
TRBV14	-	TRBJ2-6	CASRATGANVLTF	TGTGCCAGCAGGGCGACTGGGGCCAACGTCCTGACTTTC